The rows below give T cell receptor beta chains drawn from one sample of a study of blood T cell repertoires in COVID-19. Clones were sequenced by immunoSEQ multiplex PCR, and TCRdb holds only the in-frame ones, with some missing. The table lists about 140,000 clones, more than 70% of them singletons, with approximately 5% in the top ten. Material for sequencing was peripheral blood. The source of these receptors is a woman between 50 and 59 years old with acute or convalescent COVID-19. CDR3s include the opening cysteine and the closing phenylalanine or tryptophan. A D gene is named only where the DNA matches it firmly. Size is omitted from some rows. Given values are once, few, many or a class for expanded clones.

v_gene	abundance	j_gene	d_gene	CDR3nt	CDR3aa
TRBV5-6	NA	TRBJ1-2	NA	TGTGCCAGCAGCTTCGGACAGAACCCGGCGAGTTATGGCTACACCTTC	CASSFGQNPASYGYTF
TRBV6-6	NA	TRBJ1-2	NA	TGTGCCGGGACGGACAGCCAGGGCTATGGCTACACCTTC	CAGTDSQGYGYTF
TRBV28	NA	TRBJ1-5	NA	TGTGCCAGCAGCCCGGGGGGTAGCAATCAGCCCCAGCATTTT	CASSPGGSNQPQHF
TRBV28	NA	TRBJ1-2	TRBD1	TGTGCCAGCAGACAGGGGCCTGGAGATGGCTACACCTTC	CASRQGPGDGYTF
TRBV7-2	NA	TRBJ2-2	NA	TGTGCCAGCAGCTTAATGGCTAGGTCCGGGGAGCTGTTTTTT	CASSLMARSGELFF
TRBV18	NA	TRBJ1-2	TRBD1	TGTGCCAGCTCACCACGAGGGACAGCGGATGGCTACACCTTC	CASSPRGTADGYTF
TRBV29-1	NA	TRBJ2-7	NA	TGCAGCGCCACGTGGGGACACCCAAAGGACTACGAGCAGTACTTC	CSATWGHPKDYEQYF
TRBV6-5	NA	TRBJ1-4	NA	TGTGCCAGCAGTTTGGGAGGGTTGGGAAAACTGTTTTTT	CASSLGGLGKLFF
TRBV7-2	once	TRBJ2-7	NA	TGTGCCACCCAAGGGGATGGGGGGGCCTCGGAAGAGCAGTACTTC	CATQGDGGASEEQYF
TRBV3-1/TRBV3-2	NA	TRBJ2-3	NA	TGTGCCAGCAGCCGAGGCTCTTCCGCGCAGTATTTT	CASSRGSSAQYF